Listed below are T cell receptor beta chains from one sample, sequenced in a study of blood T cells in healthy people across ages. Using its own MiXCR run on the 5' RACE reads, TCRdb lists one record per CDR3 protein. Among under 2,000,000 distinct CDR3 sequences listed, about 50% were seen once. The sample taken for sequencing was blood. These receptors all stem from a woman aged 40 to 50 in good health. The CDR3 runs from the conserved cysteine through the conserved F or W. Each record gives: J gene, V gene, D gene, clone size, CDR3 protein, CDR3 DNA. The D gene is left open where the match is weak. Size is stated for part of the rows, as once, few or many counts, or as a class when the clone is expanded.

TRBJ1-6 TRBV15 - few CATSRDPGGSPLHF TGTGCCACCAGCAGAGATCCCGGGGGTTCACCCCTCCACTTT
TRBJ2-7 TRBV6-5 - - CASSYSTGQSYNEQYF TGTGCCAGCAGTTACTCGACCGGACAGTCCTACAATGAGCAGTACTTC
TRBJ2-1 TRBV7-2 TRBD2 - CASSFLAGGPGPYNEQFF TGTGCCAGCAGCTTCCTAGCGGGGGGGCCTGGGCCCTACAATGAGCAGTTCTTC
TRBJ2-3 TRBV5-1 TRBD2 - CASSEPASGGHTDTQYF TGCGCCAGCAGCGAACCGGCTAGCGGGGGGCACACAGATACGCAGTATTTT
TRBJ2-3 TRBV6-2/TRBV6-3 TRBD2 - CASSKSGLAVDTQYF TGTGCCAGCAGTAAATCGGGACTAGCGGTAGATACGCAGTATTTT
TRBJ2-7 TRBV20-1 - - CSARVPSGPAEQYF TGCAGTGCTAGAGTCCCCAGCGGGCCAGCCGAGCAGTACTTC
TRBJ2-3 TRBV4-3 - few CASSLERTRLTDTQYF TGCGCCAGCAGCCTAGAGAGGACACGACTCACAGATACGCAGTATTTT
TRBJ2-5 TRBV20-1 TRBD2 many CSAHSPSGETQYF TGCAGTGCTCACTCCCCTAGCGGGGAGACCCAGTACTTC
TRBJ1-4 TRBV7-6 - - CASSLAAVDKLFF TGTGCCAGCAGCTTAGCGGCCGTGGATAAACTGTTTTTT
TRBJ1-4 TRBV4-1 - few CASSQEPATNEKLFF TGCGCCAGCAGCCAAGAACCGGCAACTAATGAAAAACTGTTTTTT
TRBJ2-7 TRBV10-2 - few CATGGDGYSAYEQYF TGCGCCACGGGGGGCGACGGATATTCTGCCTACGAGCAGTACTTC
TRBJ1-2 TRBV20-1 - few CSATTEANYGYTF TGCAGTGCCACGACGGAGGCTAACTATGGCTACACCTTC
TRBJ2-3 TRBV20-1 TRBD2 few CSASGTSDEMAYTQYF TGCAGTGCTAGCGGGACTAGCGATGAGATGGCCTATACGCAGTATTTT
TRBJ1-1 TRBV27 - few CASSATGWTEAFF TGTGCCAGCAGTGCCACAGGGTGGACTGAAGCTTTCTTT
TRBJ1-4 TRBV3-1 - - CASSQPGPGEKLFF TGTGCCAGCAGCCAACCGGGTCCAGGAGAAAAACTGTTTTTT
TRBJ2-1 TRBV7-9 - - CASSWRGAWSADSYNEQFF TGTGCCAGCAGCTGGAGGGGGGCATGGAGCGCCGATTCCTACAATGAGCAGTTCTTC
TRBJ2-1 TRBV6-2/TRBV6-3 - few CASSYSGGRSYNEQFF TGTGCCAGCAGTTACTCTGGGGGCCGCTCCTACAATGAGCAGTTCTTC
TRBJ2-2 TRBV20-1 TRBD2 - CSARGSGSTGELFF TGCAGTGCTAGAGGAAGCGGGAGCACCGGGGAGCTGTTTTTT
TRBJ2-5 TRBV6-2/TRBV6-3 TRBD1 - CASSYSTGGNSQYF TGTGCCAGCAGTTACTCGACAGGGGGCAATTCTCAGTACTTC
TRBJ2-5 TRBV7-2 - few CASSWDPQETQYF TGTGCCAGCAGCTGGGACCCCCAAGAGACCCAGTACTTC
TRBJ2-5 TRBV6-2/TRBV6-3 - - CASSFTGRYQETQYF TGTGCCAGCAGTTTCACGGGACGCTACCAAGAGACCCAGTACTTC
TRBJ2-5 TRBV7-2 - - CASSPAGSRVNQYF TGTGCCAGCAGCCCAGCCGGTTCTCGTGTCAACCAGTACTTC
TRBJ2-7 TRBV28 TRBD2 - CASSLVTGGSSYNEQYF TGTGCCAGCAGTTTAGTGACGGGGGGAAGCTCCTACAATGAGCAGTACTTC
TRBJ2-7 TRBV7-2 TRBD1 few CASSLDGFGQAIAYEQYF TGTGCCAGCAGCTTAGATGGTTTTGGACAGGCGATCGCCTACGAGCAGTACTTC
TRBJ2-5 TRBV27 TRBD1 few CASSLSSGQGETQYF TGTGCCAGCAGTTTATCAAGCGGACAGGGAGAGACCCAGTACTTC
TRBJ2-1 TRBV20-1 - - CSARSGQSNNEQFF TGCAGTGCTAGATCGGGACAATCCAACAATGAGCAGTTCTTC
TRBJ1-2 TRBV28 TRBD1 - CASKKQGASGTNYGYTF TGTGCCAGCAAGAAACAGGGGGCCAGTGGGACTAACTATGGCTACACCTTC
TRBJ2-1 TRBV15 - - CATSRGEQRPTFNEQFF TGTGCCACCAGCAGAGGAGAGCAGCGGCCTACCTTCAATGAGCAGTTCTTC
TRBJ2-5 TRBV20-1 - - CSARDQVAAGWTQETQYF TGCAGTGCTAGAGATCAGGTAGCGGCGGGGTGGACCCAAGAGACCCAGTACTTC
TRBJ2-3 TRBV29-1 - few CSVPTIHTDTQYF TGCAGCGTCCCTACGATTCACACAGATACGCAGTATTTT
TRBJ2-5 TRBV2 - once CASSDGPETTQYF TGTGCCAGCAGTGATGGCCCCGAGACGACCCAGTACTTC
TRBJ1-1 TRBV6-2/TRBV6-3 - - CASSYPPQLAFF TGTGCCAGCAGTTACCCTCCCCAGTTGGCTTTCTTT
TRBJ1-1 TRBV6-5 - - CASTSKDSRTEAFF TGTGCCAGCACTTCAAAAGACAGCCGCACTGAAGCTTTCTTT
TRBJ2-7 TRBV20-1 - few CSAADGLSYEQYF TGCAGTGCAGCGGACGGCCTCTCCTACGAGCAGTACTTC
TRBJ1-5 TRBV12-3/TRBV12-4 TRBD1 - CASSLSVTGGVQPQHF TGTGCCAGCAGTCTCTCCGTGACAGGGGGCGTTCAGCCCCAGCATTTT
TRBJ2-5 TRBV4-1 - - CASSQAVGGNQETQYF TGCGCCAGCAGCCAAGCAGTAGGAGGGAATCAAGAGACCCAGTACTTC
TRBJ2-3 TRBV5-5 TRBD2 - CASSLVLTGGPTDTQYF TGTGCCAGCAGCTTGGTGTTAACGGGGGGGCCGACAGATACGCAGTATTTT
TRBJ1-6 TRBV7-9 TRBD1 - CASSHPGQDNSPLHF TGTGCCAGCAGCCACCCGGGACAGGATAATTCACCCCTCCACTTT
TRBJ1-1 TRBV10-3 - - CAISRTGLNTEAFF TGTGCCATCAGTCGCACAGGTTTGAACACTGAAGCTTTCTTT
TRBJ2-3 TRBV4-1 TRBD2 - CASSGPGLVSDTQYF TGCGCCAGCAGCGGACCGGGACTAGTTTCAGATACGCAGTATTTT
TRBJ1-5 TRBV28 TRBD1 - CASSRRRTGGGNQPQHF TGTGCCAGCAGCCGACGGAGGACAGGGGGAGGCAATCAGCCCCAGCATTTT
TRBJ2-1 TRBV5-1 - - CASSLGGQPTYNEQFF TGCGCCAGCAGCTTGGGAGGACAGCCTACCTACAATGAGCAGTTCTTC
TRBJ2-7 TRBV10-1 - - CASSESPGSDEQYF TGCGCCAGCAGTGAGAGTCCGGGGAGCGACGAGCAGTACTTC
TRBJ2-4 TRBV5-1 - few CASSLAPGDIQYF TGCGCCAGCAGCTTGGCCCCCGGGGACATTCAGTACTTC
TRBJ2-7 TRBV6-5 TRBD1 - CASLDRYNEQYF TGTGCCAGCCTGGACAGGTACAATGAGCAGTACTTC
TRBJ2-7 TRBV2 - - CASSVQGARFDEQYF TGTGCCAGCAGTGTACAAGGGGCACGCTTCGACGAGCAGTACTTC
TRBJ1-5 TRBV6-6 TRBD1 - CASSYQGTGVPNQPQHF TGTGCCAGCAGTTATCAGGGGACAGGGGTCCCAAATCAGCCCCAGCATTTT
TRBJ2-5 TRBV24-1 TRBD1 few CATSDYTLRDSETQYF TGTGCCACCAGTGATTATACGCTCCGGGACAGTGAGACCCAGTACTTC
TRBJ2-1 TRBV7-2 - few CASSLHIGGYNEQFF TGTGCCAGCAGCCTCCACATCGGTGGTTACAATGAGCAGTTCTTC
TRBJ2-2 TRBV5-1 - - CASSLLGAGNTGELFF TGCGCCAGCAGCTTGTTAGGGGCCGGGAACACCGGGGAGCTGTTTTTT
TRBJ1-1 TRBV29-1 TRBD1 few CSVGSRGARAFF TGCAGCGTTGGGTCCAGGGGGGCAAGGGCTTTCTTT